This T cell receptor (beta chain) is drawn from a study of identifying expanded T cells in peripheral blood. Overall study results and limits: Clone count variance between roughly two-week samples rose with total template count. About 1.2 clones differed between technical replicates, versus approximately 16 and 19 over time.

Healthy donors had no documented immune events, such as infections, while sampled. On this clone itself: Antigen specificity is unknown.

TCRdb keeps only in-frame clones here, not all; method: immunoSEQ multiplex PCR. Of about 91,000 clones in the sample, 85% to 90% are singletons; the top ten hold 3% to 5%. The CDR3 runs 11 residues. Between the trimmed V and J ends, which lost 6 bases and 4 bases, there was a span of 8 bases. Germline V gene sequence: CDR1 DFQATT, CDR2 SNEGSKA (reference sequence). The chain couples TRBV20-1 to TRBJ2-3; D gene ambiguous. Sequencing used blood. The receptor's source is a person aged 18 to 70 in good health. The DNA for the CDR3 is TGCAGTGCAAAGACGTCAGATACGCAGTATTTT. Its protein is CSAKTSDTQYF.